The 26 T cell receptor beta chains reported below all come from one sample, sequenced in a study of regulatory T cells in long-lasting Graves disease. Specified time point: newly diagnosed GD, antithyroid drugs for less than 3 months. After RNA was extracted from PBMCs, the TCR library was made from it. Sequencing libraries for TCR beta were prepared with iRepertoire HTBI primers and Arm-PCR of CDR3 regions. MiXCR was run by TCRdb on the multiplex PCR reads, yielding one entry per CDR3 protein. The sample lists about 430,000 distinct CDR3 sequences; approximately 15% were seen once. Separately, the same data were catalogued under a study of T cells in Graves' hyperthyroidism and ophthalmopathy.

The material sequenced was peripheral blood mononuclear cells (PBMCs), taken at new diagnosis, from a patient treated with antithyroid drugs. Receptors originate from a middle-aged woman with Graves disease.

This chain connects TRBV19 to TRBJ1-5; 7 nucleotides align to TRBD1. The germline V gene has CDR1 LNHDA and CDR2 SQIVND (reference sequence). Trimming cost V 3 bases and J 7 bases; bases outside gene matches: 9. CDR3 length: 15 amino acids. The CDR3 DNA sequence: TGTGCCAGTAGTATCTCGGCGACAGGGCGCCAGCCCCAGCATTTT. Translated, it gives CASSISATGRQPQHF. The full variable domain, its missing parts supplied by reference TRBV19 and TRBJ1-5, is DGGITQSPKYLFRKEGQNVTLSCEQNLNHDAMYWYRQDPGQGLRLIYYSQIVNDFQKGDIAEGYSVSREKKESFPLTVTSAQKNPTAFYLCASSISATGRQPQHFGDGTRLSIL.

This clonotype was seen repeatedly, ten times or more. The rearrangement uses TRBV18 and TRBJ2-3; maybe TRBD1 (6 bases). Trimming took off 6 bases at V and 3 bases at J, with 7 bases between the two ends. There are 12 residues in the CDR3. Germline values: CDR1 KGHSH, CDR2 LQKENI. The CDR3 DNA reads TGTGCCAGCTCCGGACAGACAGATACGCAGTATTTT. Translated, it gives CASSGQTDTQYF.

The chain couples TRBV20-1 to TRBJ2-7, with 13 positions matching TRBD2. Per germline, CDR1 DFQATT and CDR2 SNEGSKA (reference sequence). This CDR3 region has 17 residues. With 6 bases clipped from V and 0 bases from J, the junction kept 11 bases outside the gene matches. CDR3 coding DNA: TGCAGTGCAAAAAGACTAGCGGGAGGTATGAGCTCCTACGAGCAGTACTTC. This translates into CSAKRLAGGMSSYEQYF.

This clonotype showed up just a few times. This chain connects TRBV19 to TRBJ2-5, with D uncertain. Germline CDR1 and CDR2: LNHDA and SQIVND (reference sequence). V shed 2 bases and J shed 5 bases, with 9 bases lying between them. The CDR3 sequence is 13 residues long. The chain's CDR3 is CASSITGPETQYF. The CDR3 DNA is TGTGCCAGTAGTATAACTGGTCCGGAGACCCAGTACTTC. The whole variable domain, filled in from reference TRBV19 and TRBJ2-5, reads DGGITQSPKYLFRKEGQNVTLSCEQNLNHDAMYWYRQDPGQGLRLIYYSQIVNDFQKGDIAEGYSVSREKKESFPLTVTSAQKNPTAFYLCASSITGPETQYFGPGTRLLVL.

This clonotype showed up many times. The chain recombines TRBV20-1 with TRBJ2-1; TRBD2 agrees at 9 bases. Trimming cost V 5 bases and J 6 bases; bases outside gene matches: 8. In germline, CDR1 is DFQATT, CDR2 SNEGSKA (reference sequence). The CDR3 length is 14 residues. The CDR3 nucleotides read TGCAGTGCTGCGAGGGCGGGAGGGTTCAATGAGCAGTTCTTC. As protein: CSAARAGGFNEQFF.

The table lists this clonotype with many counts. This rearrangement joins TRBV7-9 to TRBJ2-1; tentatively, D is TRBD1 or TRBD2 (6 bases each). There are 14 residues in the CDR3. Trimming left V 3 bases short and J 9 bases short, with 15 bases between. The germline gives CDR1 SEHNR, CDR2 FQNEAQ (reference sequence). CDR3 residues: CASSLDSGPAEQFF. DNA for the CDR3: TGTGCCAGCAGCTTGGACAGCGGGCCTGCTGAGCAGTTCTTC.

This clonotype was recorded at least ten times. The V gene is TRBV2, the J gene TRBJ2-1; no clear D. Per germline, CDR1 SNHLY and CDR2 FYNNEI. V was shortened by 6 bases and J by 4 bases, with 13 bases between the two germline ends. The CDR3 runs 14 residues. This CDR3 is CASRGSPSYNEQFF. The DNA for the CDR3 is TGTGCCAGCAGAGGGTCACCGTCGTACAATGAGCAGTTCTTC.

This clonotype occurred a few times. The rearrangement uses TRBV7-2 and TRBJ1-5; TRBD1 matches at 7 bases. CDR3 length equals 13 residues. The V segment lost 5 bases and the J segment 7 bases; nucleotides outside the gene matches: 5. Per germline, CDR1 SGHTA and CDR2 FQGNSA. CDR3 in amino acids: CASSDRVEQPQHF. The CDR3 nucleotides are TGTGCCAGCAGCGACAGGGTCGAGCAGCCCCAGCATTTT.

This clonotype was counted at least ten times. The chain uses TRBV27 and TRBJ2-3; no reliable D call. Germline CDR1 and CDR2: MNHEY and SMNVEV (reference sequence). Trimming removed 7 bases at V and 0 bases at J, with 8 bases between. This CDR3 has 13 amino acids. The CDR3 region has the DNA TGTGCCAGCAAGCCCACTAGCACAGATACGCAGTATTTT. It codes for CASKPTSTDTQYF.

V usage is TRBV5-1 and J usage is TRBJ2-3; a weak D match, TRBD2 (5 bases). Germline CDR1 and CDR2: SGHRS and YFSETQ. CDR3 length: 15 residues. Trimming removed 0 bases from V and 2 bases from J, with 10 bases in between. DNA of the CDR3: TGCGCCAGCAGCTTGGATGGACGGGACACAGATACGCAGTATTTT. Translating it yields CASSLDGRDTDTQYF.

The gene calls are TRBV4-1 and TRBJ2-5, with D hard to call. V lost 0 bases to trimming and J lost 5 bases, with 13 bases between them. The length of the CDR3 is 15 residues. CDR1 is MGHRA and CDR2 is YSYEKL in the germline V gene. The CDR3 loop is CASSQDGSLWETQYF. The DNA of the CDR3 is TGCGCCAGCAGCCAAGACGGCAGTCTATGGGAGACCCAGTACTTC.

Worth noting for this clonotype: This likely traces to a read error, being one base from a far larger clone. The CDR3 loop reads CASSLDISYNEQLF. The CDR3 DNA reads TGCGCCAGCAGTCTAGATATCTCCTACAATGAGCAGCTCTTC. The chain uses TRBV5-1 and TRBJ2-5; D gene ambiguous. This CDR3 is built from 14 residues. Germline CDR1 reads SGHRS; CDR2 reads YFSETQ.

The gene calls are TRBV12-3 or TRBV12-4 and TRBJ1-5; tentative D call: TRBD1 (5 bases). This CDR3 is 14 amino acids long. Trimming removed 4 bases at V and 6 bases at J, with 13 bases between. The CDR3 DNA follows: TGTGCCAGCAGTTCCGGGGGGGGGATTCAGCCCCAGCATTTT. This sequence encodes CASSSGGGIQPQHF.

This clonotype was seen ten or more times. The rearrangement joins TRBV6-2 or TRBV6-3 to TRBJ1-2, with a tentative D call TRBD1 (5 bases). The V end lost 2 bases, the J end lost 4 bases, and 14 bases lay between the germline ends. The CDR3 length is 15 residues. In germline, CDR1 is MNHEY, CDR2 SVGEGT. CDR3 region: CASSYGADSTYGYTF. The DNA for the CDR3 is TGTGCCAGCAGTTACGGGGCAGATTCTACCTATGGCTACACCTTC.

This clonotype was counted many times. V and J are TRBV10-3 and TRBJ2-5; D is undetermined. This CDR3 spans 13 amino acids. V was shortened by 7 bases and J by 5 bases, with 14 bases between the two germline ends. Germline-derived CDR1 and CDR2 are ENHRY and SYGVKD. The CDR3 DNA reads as TGTGCCATCACCGATGACGTACGGGAGACCCAGTACTTC. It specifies CAITDDVRETQYF.

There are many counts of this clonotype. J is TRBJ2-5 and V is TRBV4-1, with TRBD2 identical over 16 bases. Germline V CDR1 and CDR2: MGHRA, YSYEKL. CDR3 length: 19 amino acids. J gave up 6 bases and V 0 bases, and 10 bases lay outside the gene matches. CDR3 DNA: TGCGCCAGCAGCCAAGAACAGGGACTAGCGGGAGGGCCTGGCCAGACCCAGTACTTC. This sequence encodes CASSQEQGLAGGPGQTQYF.

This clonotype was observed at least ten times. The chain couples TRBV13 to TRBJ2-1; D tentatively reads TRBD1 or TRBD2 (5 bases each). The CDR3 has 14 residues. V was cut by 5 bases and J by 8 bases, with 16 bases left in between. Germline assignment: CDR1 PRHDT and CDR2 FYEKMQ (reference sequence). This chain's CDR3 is CASSRGTVRDEQFF. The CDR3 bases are TGTGCCAGCAGCCGAGGGACGGTGAGGGATGAGCAGTTCTTC.

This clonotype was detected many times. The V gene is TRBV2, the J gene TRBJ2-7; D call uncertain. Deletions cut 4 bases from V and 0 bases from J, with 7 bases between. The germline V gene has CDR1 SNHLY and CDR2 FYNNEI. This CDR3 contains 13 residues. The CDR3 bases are TGTGCCAGCAGTGCTGTGGACTCCTACGAGCAGTACTTC. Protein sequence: CASSAVDSYEQYF.

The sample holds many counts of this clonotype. The CDR3 sequence: CASSLERAYTDTQYF. The CDR3 region has the DNA TGTGCCAGCAGCTTAGAGCGGGCCTACACAGATACGCAGTATTTT. The chain uses TRBV7-6 and TRBJ2-3, with D possibly matching TRBD2 (6 bases). This CDR3 spans 15 amino acids. The germline CDR1 and CDR2 sequences are SGHVS and FNYEAQ. Deletions cut 1 base from V and 2 bases from J, with 10 bases between.

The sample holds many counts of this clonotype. Written as DNA, the CDR3 is TGTGCCAGCAGCCGACAGGGGGGGGTAGTCGGTGAGCAGTTCTTC. Residues: CASSRQGGVVGEQFF. The chain combines TRBV7-6 with TRBJ2-1, with 9 bases that match TRBD1. There are 15 residues in the CDR3. Germline V gives CDR1 SGHVS, CDR2 FNYEAQ. Trimming cost V 5 bases and J 9 bases; bases outside gene matches: 11.

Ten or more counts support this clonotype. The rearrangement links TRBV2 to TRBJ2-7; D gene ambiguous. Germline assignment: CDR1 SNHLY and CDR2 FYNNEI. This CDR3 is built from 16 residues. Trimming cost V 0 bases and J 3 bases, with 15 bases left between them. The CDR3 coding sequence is TGTGCCAGCAGTGAAGCTGATGTCCGTTACGGCTACGAGCAGTACTTC. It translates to CASSEADVRYGYEQYF.

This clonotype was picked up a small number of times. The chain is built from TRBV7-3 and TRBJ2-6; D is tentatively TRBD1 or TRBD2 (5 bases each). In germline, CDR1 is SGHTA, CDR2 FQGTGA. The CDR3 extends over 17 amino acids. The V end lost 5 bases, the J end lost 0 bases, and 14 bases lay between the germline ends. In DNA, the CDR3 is TGTGCCAGCAGCCTCACTGGGACGGCCTCTGGGGCCAACGTCCTGACTTTC. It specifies CASSLTGTASGANVLTF.

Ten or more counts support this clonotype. The CDR3 here is CASSSGTGIYNEQFF. CDR3 nucleotides: TGTGCCAGCAGCTCCGGGACTGGGATCTACAATGAGCAGTTCTTC. This rearrangement joins TRBV7-2 to TRBJ2-1, with D possibly TRBD2 on 6 matching bases. Germline V CDR1 and CDR2: SGHTA, FQGNSA. Trimming removed 4 bases from V and 3 bases from J, with 13 bases in between. The CDR3 is made up of 15 amino acids. The full variable domain, with the rest looked up from reference TRBV7-2 and TRBJ2-1, is GAGVSQSPSNKVTEKGKDVELRCDPISGHTALYWYRQSLGQGLEFLIYFQGNSAPDKSGLPSDRFSAERTGGSVSTLTIQRTQQEDSAVYLCASSSGTGIYNEQFFGPGTRLTVL.

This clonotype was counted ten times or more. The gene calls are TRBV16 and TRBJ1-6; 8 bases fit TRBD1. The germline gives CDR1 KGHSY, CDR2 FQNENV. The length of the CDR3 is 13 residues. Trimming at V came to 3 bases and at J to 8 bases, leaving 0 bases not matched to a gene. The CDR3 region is CASSQDRDSPLHF. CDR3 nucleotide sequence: TGTGCCAGCAGCCAGGACAGGGATTCACCCCTCCACTTT.

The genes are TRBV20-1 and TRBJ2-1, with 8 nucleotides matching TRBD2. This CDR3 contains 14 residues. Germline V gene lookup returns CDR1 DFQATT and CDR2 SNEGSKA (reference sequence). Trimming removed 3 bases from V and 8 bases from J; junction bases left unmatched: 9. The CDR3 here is CSARQTSVGDEQFF. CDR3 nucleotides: TGCAGTGCTAGGCAGACTAGCGTGGGGGATGAGCAGTTCTTC.

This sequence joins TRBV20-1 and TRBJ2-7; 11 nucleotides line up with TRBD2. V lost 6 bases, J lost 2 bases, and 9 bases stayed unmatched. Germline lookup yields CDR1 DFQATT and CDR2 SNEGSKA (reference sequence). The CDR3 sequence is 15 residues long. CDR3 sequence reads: CSALTSGKSPYEQYF. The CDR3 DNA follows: TGCAGTGCCCTGACTAGCGGGAAGTCTCCCTACGAGCAGTACTTC.